The present T cell receptor (beta chain) was sequenced within a study of CD8+ T cells in alopecia areata. RNA extraction and reverse transcription yielded cDNA as sequencing template. The table came from immunoSEQ multiplex PCR; TCRdb's copy has only in-frame clones and leaves some out. This repertoire shows 150,000 to 200,000 clones, around three fifths found once; its top ten account for about 0.94%. Treatment given: oral pan-JAK inhibitor, 5-10 mg twice daily. The TCR comes from a human donor with alopecia areata. Here the sequenced sample was CD4+ T cells sorted from blood, taken at week 24, from a patient treated with tofacitinib.

CDR3 sequence: CASSWDSTNTGELFF. The CDR3 DNA sequence: TGTGCCAGCAGCTGGGACAGTACGAACACCGGGGAGCTGTTTTTT. The genes are TRBV7-3 and TRBJ2-2; 7 nucleotides line up with TRBD1. Unmatched junction bases numbered 2, after V lost 4 bases and J lost 0 bases. CDR3 length equals 15 residues. CDR1 and CDR2 (germline): SGHTA, FQGTGA.